These 6 T cell receptor beta chains were sequenced from one sample in a study of shared clonotypes between healthy human individuals. Libraries were prepared by immunoSEQ multiplex PCR; TCRdb keeps only in-frame clonotypes and omits some of them. The table shows approximately 470,000 clones, with around four fifths occurring only once. Sequences were obtained from PBMCs. These receptors were obtained from a woman in her thirties or forties in good health. Some clones in this sample may be carry-over from other donors' samples.

V and J are TRBV5-1 and TRBJ2-7, with 10 nucleotides matching TRBD1. CDR3 length: 13 amino acids. The germline V gene has CDR1 SGHRS and CDR2 YFSETQ. V shed 5 bases, J shed 7 bases, and the junction held 6 bases outside the gene matches. CDR3 bases: TGCGCCAGCAGTTCCCGGACAGGGGGTGAGCAGTACTTC. Protein product: CASSSRTGGEQYF.

This clone was seen a single time. The chain's CDR3 is CASSSGTGVGANVLTF. The CDR3 region has the DNA TGCGCCAGCAGCTCCGGGACAGGGGTCGGGGCCAACGTCCTGACTTTC. The chain joins TRBV5-1 to TRBJ2-6; 10 nucleotides match TRBD1. The CDR3 spans 16 residues. Germline trimming cut 3 bases from V and 4 bases from J; bases unmatched to any gene: 4. Germline-derived CDR1 and CDR2 are SGHRS and YFSETQ.

The rearrangement links TRBV5-1 to TRBJ2-5; D uncertain. Trimming took 4 bases from V and 3 from J, leaving 10 bases between them. In germline, CDR1 is SGHRS, CDR2 YFSETQ. CDR3 length: 13 residues. CDR3 DNA: TGCGCCAGCAGCCCTGGACCTGAAGAGACCCAGTACTTC. Its protein is CASSPGPEETQYF.

This clone turned up a few times. The rearrangement joins TRBV10-3 to TRBJ1-1, with TRBD1 matching over 7 bases. The CDR3 is made up of 14 amino acids. Germline values: CDR1 ENHRY, CDR2 SYGVKD. Trimming at V came to 10 bases and at J to 0 bases, leaving 8 bases not matched to a gene. CDR3: CATGRDSMNTEAFF. In DNA, the CDR3 is TGTGCCACCGGTCGGGACAGCATGAACACTGAAGCTTTCTTT.

The chain carries TRBV11-2 and TRBJ2-1, with D perhaps matching TRBD2 (6 bases). Germline CDR1 reads SGHAT; CDR2 reads FQNNGV. V gave up 3 bases and J gave up 4 bases, with 13 bases separating them. CDR3 length: 15 amino acids. The chain's CDR3 is CASSLVWRGYNEQFF. Here the CDR3 DNA reads TGTGCCAGCAGCTTGGTCTGGCGGGGTTACAATGAGCAGTTCTTC.

J is TRBJ2-5 and V is TRBV6-4, with D hard to call. Germline CDR1 and CDR2: MRHNA and SNTAGT. V gave up 8 bases and J gave up 1 base, with 8 bases separating them. The CDR3 consists of 12 residues. CDR3 sequence: CASHRGQETQYF. In DNA, the CDR3 is TGTGCCAGCCACAGAGGCCAAGAGACCCAGTACTTC.